This T cell receptor beta chain was identified in a study of regulatory T cells in long-lasting Graves disease. Overall study: Persistence in Graves' disease denoted antithyroid drug use beyond 5 years alongside positive TSH receptor antibodies. Study-level points and caveats: TCR diversity was lower in persistent Graves' patients (versus newly diagnosed ones). Persistent patients had a count of shared public clonotypes (approximately 3,000) that exceeded that of new patients (966). Preferential use of TRBV28, TRBJ1-2 and TRBJ2-5 was seen in persistent disease.

This sample's time point: persistent/refractory GD, antithyroid drugs over 5 years with positive TRAb. PBMCs provided the RNA from which the TCR library was made. Arm-PCR of CDR3 regions and iRepertoire HTBI primers were the basis on which TCR beta libraries were built. TCRdb reanalysed the multiplex PCR reads using MiXCR and keeps one entry per CDR3 protein. Of approximately 500,000 distinct CDR3 sequences listed, roughly 21% are singletons. This clonotype turned up a few times. Its antigen remains unidentified. CDR3 length: 13 amino acids. Trimming removed 5 bases from V and 3 bases from J, with 9 bases in between.

This clonotype was obtained from a female donor with Graves disease. This sample comprised peripheral blood mononuclear cells (PBMCs), obtained when the disease was refractory, from a patient treated with antithyroid drugs. The chain carries TRBV12-3 or TRBV12-4 and TRBJ2-3; D call uncertain. The CDR3 DNA sequence: TGTGCCAGCAGTCCCCAGAGGACAGATACGCAGTATTTT. Protein sequence: CASSPQRTDTQYF.